A selection of T cell receptor beta chains follows, all from one sample in a study of post-analysis software for immune sequencing data. A single record per CDR3 protein comes from TCRdb applying MiXCR to the PCR reads. The sample holds more than 500,000 distinct CDR3 sequences, 30% to 40% seen once. Input material: blood. Receptor source: a girl aged 2-17 years with multiple sclerosis. The conserved cysteine and the conserved F or W are not part of the CDR3 here. A D gene is named only where the DNA matches it firmly.

d_gene	j_gene	v_gene	CDR3aa
-	TRBJ2-5	TRBV10-3	AISDRRYQETQY
-	TRBJ2-7	TRBV7-2	ASSSLIIGEQY
-	TRBJ2-3	TRBV3-1	ASSKALLTDTQY
TRBD2	TRBJ2-1	TRBV6-5	ASSYSPLAGGGNEQF
-	TRBJ2-1	TRBV6-4	ASSSFPGASYNEQF
-	TRBJ1-1	TRBV27	ASRPQKQNTEAF
-	TRBJ2-3	TRBV6-5	ASSSGRISTDTQY
-	TRBJ2-7	TRBV12-3/TRBV12-4	ASSFFRVYEQY
-	TRBJ2-5	TRBV7-6	ASSLGTVGSYDNEQY
TRBD1	TRBJ1-2	TRBV18	ASSTQGALTYGYT
-	TRBJ1-6	TRBV7-8	ASSLRVRGHSPLH
TRBD2	TRBJ2-3	TRBV29-1	SALGTSGGTDTQY
-	TRBJ2-3	TRBV29-1	SVEGSTDTQY
-	TRBJ1-1	TRBV2	ASSTDGGLPEAF
TRBD2	TRBJ2-1	TRBV12-3/TRBV12-4	ASKTSGGPYNEQF
TRBD1	TRBJ2-3	TRBV6-5	ASSSDRATDTQY
-	TRBJ2-5	TRBV11-1	ASSPRRSQETQY
-	TRBJ1-4	TRBV6-1	ASSEVSGAYEKLF
-	TRBJ2-3	TRBV7-3	ASSFGLYTDTQY
-	TRBJ1-2	TRBV9	ASSPRAFGGYGYT
-	TRBJ1-2	TRBV7-9	ASTGGDGYT
TRBD2	TRBJ2-1	TRBV12-3/TRBV12-4	ASSMTSGTYNEQF
TRBD2	TRBJ2-5	TRBV9	ASSGRLAGGQMETQY
-	TRBJ2-5	TRBV7-3	ASSLGGTAAQQY
-	TRBJ1-5	TRBV5-1	ASSRTYNQPQH
-	TRBJ1-5	TRBV6-1	ASSEGPGVGIQPQH
-	-	TRBV18	ASSRFSGADRPGGINIQY
TRBD2	TRBJ2-1	TRBV6-2/TRBV6-3	ASTPSTSGVNEQF
-	TRBJ1-1	TRBV6-1	ASRRGSNTEAF
-	TRBJ2-5	TRBV6-1	ASGLDSETQY
-	TRBJ1-2	TRBV2	ASGGYRGSYGYT
TRBD2	TRBJ2-3	TRBV5-1	ASSPWTSGDSTDTQY
-	TRBJ1-2	TRBV7-3	ASSRNGYGYT
-	TRBJ1-2	TRBV10-3	AISESTGDDGYT
TRBD1	TRBJ1-2	TRBV7-8	ASSLGAAGQGVYGYT
TRBD1	TRBJ1-1	TRBV7-9	ASSLAIGTGDIEAF
-	TRBJ2-4	TRBV12-3/TRBV12-4	ASSIGAGSEQY
TRBD2	TRBJ2-3	TRBV5-6	ASSFPGLATDTQY
TRBD1	TRBJ2-3	TRBV5-1	ASSSDRAYADTQY
-	TRBJ2-5	TRBV6-5	ASSYSSGGIQETQY
-	TRBJ2-5	TRBV7-6	ASSLEPKETQY
-	TRBJ2-1	TRBV7-2	ASSFDRRQYNEQF
-	TRBJ1-5	TRBV12-3/TRBV12-4	ASSLIAGLGQPQH
-	-	TRBV29-1	SPMQGVTYEQY
-	TRBJ2-1	TRBV9	ASSVEAQPYNEQF
TRBD1	TRBJ1-2	TRBV5-6	ASSLPHRQGGYDYT
-	TRBJ2-3	TRBV24-1	ATSKISTDTQY
-	TRBJ2-3	TRBV20-1	SACHSSTSTDTQY
-	TRBJ2-7	TRBV27	ASSPNSYEQY
-	TRBJ2-7	TRBV5-1	ASSVGVDGLVYEQY
TRBD2	TRBJ2-1	TRBV4-2	ASSHGTSGDEQF
-	TRBJ2-7	TRBV4-2	ASSQGDGPTYNEQY
-	TRBJ2-1	TRBV5-4	ASSLGTTPAETQF